This T cell receptor (beta chain) was captured in a study of blood T cell repertoires in COVID-19. Sequencing used immunoSEQ multiplex PCR; TCRdb keeps in-frame clones, though not all of them. The table lists about 330,000 clones, around 86% of them singletons. The TCR sequence derives from a woman aged 45-65 years with acute or convalescent COVID-19. Sequencing used peripheral blood.

CDR3 nucleotides: TGTGCCAGCAGCCTCGGACAGGGGTCGACAGATACGCAGTATTTT. Protein sequence: CASSLGQGSTDTQYF. The J gene is TRBJ2-3, the V gene TRBV5-4, with 9 bases lining up with TRBD1. Unmatched junction bases numbered 6, after V lost 4 bases and J lost 3 bases. In germline, CDR1 is SGHNT, CDR2 YYREEE (reference sequence). The CDR3 loop spans 15 amino acids.